This entry lists 27 T cell receptor beta chains sequenced from one sample in a study of lymphopenia after photon versus proton radiotherapy (dated by TCRdb to about 2019). Receptor amplification or capture employed the immunoSEQ multiplex PCR assay. TCRdb took this table from immuneACCESS and kept in-frame rearrangements with V and J called. Such tables lack part of the clones; where checked against another copy, unresolved V genes explain under half of the gap, and the rest is unexplained. The sample has more than 60,000 clones on record, approximately 86% of them singletons. The top ten constitute about 2.5% of the sample. The sample consisted of peripheral blood, taken from a patient treated with photon-based radiotherapy. The receptor source for this set is a man in his forties or fifties with gastric cancer.

Notes on this clone: One junction end does not reproduce the germline sequence, and a read error may be involved. V usage is TRBV5-8 and J usage is TRBJ2-2; the D is unclear. The germline gives CDR1 SGHTS, CDR2 YDEGEE. The CDR3 contains 11 residues. The CDR3 protein is CASSLGTEGIF. The DNA for the CDR3 is TGTGCCAGCAGCTTGGGTACAGAAGGGATTTTT. The whole variable domain, filled in from reference TRBV5-8 and TRBJ2-2, reads EAGVTQSPTHLIKTRGQQATLRCSPISGHTSVYWYQQALGLGLQFLLWYDEGEERNRGNFPPRFSGRQFPNYSSELNVNALELEDSALYLCASSLGTEGIFGEGSRLTVL.

This sequence joins TRBV18 and TRBJ1-1, with D possibly being TRBD1 (5 bases). This CDR3 is 16 amino acids long. Between the trimmed V and J ends, which lost 3 bases and 0 bases, there was a span of 14 bases. Germline CDR1 is KGHSH and CDR2 is LQKENI. The CDR3 DNA is TGTGCCAGCTCACCCTCGGGGGGTTTGATGAACACTGAAGCTTTCTTT. Translating it yields CASSPSGGLMNTEAFF.

Here the CDR3 DNA reads TGCGCCAGCAGCCCCGGTCGGGGGTTCGACACTGAAGCTTTCTTT. Amino acid sequence: CASSPGRGFDTEAFF. The chain recombines TRBV5-1 with TRBJ1-1; possibly TRBD1 for D (5 bases). CDR1 and CDR2 (germline): SGHRS, YFSETQ. The CDR3 sequence is 15 residues long. Trimming pared 4 bases from V and 3 bases from J, leaving 16 bases between. The complete variable domain, with remaining parts taken from reference TRBV5-1 and TRBJ1-1, reads KAGVTQTPRYLIKTRGQQVTLSCSPISGHRSVSWYQQTPGQGLQFLFEYFSETQRNKGNFPGRFSGRQFSNSRSEMNVSTLELGDSALYLCASSPGRGFDTEAFFGQGTRLTVV.

The J gene is TRBJ2-2, the V gene TRBV15; D gene ambiguous. V lost 0 bases, J lost 6 bases, and 11 bases lay in between. The CDR3 is 15 amino acids. Germline V gene sequence: CDR1 LNHNV, CDR2 YYDKDF (reference sequence). CDR3 sequence reads: CATSRDWETSGELFF. CDR3 DNA sequence: TGTGCCACCAGCAGAGACTGGGAAACCTCCGGGGAGCTGTTTTTT.

The CDR3 DNA follows: TGTGCCAGCCCTAGCGAGGCCGAGCCCCAGTATTTT. Its translation: CASPSEAEPQYF. The rearrangement joins TRBV6-1 to TRBJ2-3; TRBD2 is a possible D gene (6 bases). The germline V gene encodes CDR1 MNHNS and CDR2 SASEGT. V was clipped by 8 bases and J by 12 bases, with 18 bases between them. CDR3 length equals 12 residues.

This sequence joins TRBV18 and TRBJ1-6; TRBD1 matches at 8 bases. Unmatched junction bases numbered 10, after V lost 3 bases and J lost 12 bases. The CDR3 totals 15 residues. Germline CDR1 and CDR2: KGHSH and LQKENI. CDR3 region: CASSPAGGPEGPLHF. CDR3 nucleotide sequence: TGTGCCAGCTCACCCGCAGGGGGCCCCGAGGGACCCCTCCACTTT.

J is TRBJ1-5 and V is TRBV2; D unresolved. There are 12 residues in the CDR3. Germline values: CDR1 SNHLY, CDR2 FYNNEI. The germline V and J ends were trimmed by 1 base and 6 bases, with 4 bases remaining between them. CDR3 in amino acids: CASSEVAQPQHF. As DNA, the CDR3 is TGTGCCAGCAGTGAAGTGGCTCAGCCCCAGCATTTT.

This clone has only one observation. The chain recombines TRBV5-1 with TRBJ2-7; maybe TRBD1 (6 bases). Germline V lookup: CDR1 SGHRS, CDR2 YFSETQ. This CDR3 spans 15 amino acids. V lost 3 bases to trimming and J lost 4 bases, with 17 bases between them. CDR3 sequence reads: CASSSNPGTHYEQYF. The CDR3 DNA reads TGCGCCAGCAGCTCAAACCCCGGGACACATTACGAGCAGTACTTC.

This clone was seen a single time. The chain couples TRBV19 to TRBJ1-2; D is perhaps TRBD1 (5 bases). Germline loops: CDR1 LNHDA, CDR2 SQIVND (reference sequence). Trimming removed 5 bases at V and 4 bases at J, with 11 bases between. The CDR3 is made up of 13 amino acids. Written as DNA, the CDR3 is TGTGCCAGTAGTCTCCGTGGGGGCTATGGCTACACCTTC. Translated, it gives CASSLRGGYGYTF.

This chain links TRBV27 with TRBJ1-1; D is possibly TRBD1 (5 bases). V was trimmed by 5 bases and J by 8 bases, leaving 15 bases between them. Germline V gene data show CDR1 as MNHEY and CDR2 as SMNVEV (reference sequence). The CDR3 is made up of 13 amino acids. As DNA, the CDR3 is TGTGCCAGCAGTCATCATGTAGGGGTCGAAGCTTTCTTT. Translated: CASSHHVGVEAFF.

Remarks on this clone: Other DNA sequences from this sample encode an identical CDR3 as well. The V gene is TRBV18, the J gene TRBJ2-3; 7 bases are shared with TRBD1. CDR1 and CDR2 from the germline V gene are KGHSH and LQKENI. The V gene end was trimmed by 5 bases and the J gene end by 1 base; junction bases not matched to a gene: 3. This CDR3 has 14 residues. In nucleotides, the CDR3 is TGTGCCAGCTCAGGAACAGGGGGCACAGATACGCAGTATTTT. Translation gives CASSGTGGTDTQYF.

There are a few counts of this clone. The genes are TRBV4-3 and TRBJ1-4, with 11 bases matching TRBD1. This CDR3 region has 16 residues. Per the germline V gene, CDR1 is LGHNA and CDR2 is YSLEER. The J segment lost 7 bases and the V segment lost 1 base, leaving 5 bases of the junction unmatched. This CDR3 reads CASSQVPGTGGEKLFF. The CDR3 DNA sequence: TGCGCCAGCAGCCAAGTCCCCGGGACAGGGGGTGAAAAACTGTTTTTT.

The rearrangement links TRBV6-4 to TRBJ2-1, with TRBD2 matching over 10 bases. The length of the CDR3 is 15 residues. The germline V gene has CDR1 MRHNA and CDR2 SNTAGT. The junction had 3 bases not matched to a gene; V was cut back by 6 bases and J by 1 base. The CDR3 region has the DNA TGTGCCAGCAGATCTAGCGGGGGTTCCTACAATGAGCAGTTCTTC. Encoded protein: CASRSSGGSYNEQFF.

V gene TRBV11-2 combines with J gene TRBJ2-7, with 10 bases identical to TRBD1. The CDR3 runs to 16 residues. Germline lookup yields CDR1 SGHAT and CDR2 FQNNGV. Losses at the gene ends were 1 base for V and 2 bases for J; bases not matched to a gene: 5. The CDR3 here is CASSLAAGQGAYEQYF. CDR3 bases: TGTGCCAGCAGCTTAGCGGCTGGACAGGGGGCCTACGAGCAGTACTTC.

The chain joins TRBV9 to TRBJ1-2, with D perhaps TRBD1 (5 bases). Germline V gene data show CDR1 as SGDLS and CDR2 as YYNGEE. Trimming left V 4 bases short and J 8 bases short, with 21 bases between. This CDR3 region has 15 residues. The CDR3 loop is CASSSPGPAPLGYTF. The CDR3 coding sequence is TGTGCCAGCAGCTCTCCGGGACCGGCGCCGCTGGGCTACACCTTC.

There are a few counts of this clone. This chain connects TRBV6-6 to TRBJ1-4; 7 nucleotides align to TRBD1. The length of the CDR3 is 15 residues. Trimming took 0 bases from V and 3 from J; bases not matched to a gene: 1. The germline V gene has CDR1 MNHNY and CDR2 SVGAGI (reference sequence). CDR3 in amino acids: CASSYSGQPNEKLFF. CDR3 sequence (DNA): TGTGCCAGCAGTTACTCGGGACAGCCTAATGAAAAACTGTTTTTT.

V and J are TRBV19 and TRBJ1-5, with 9 bases lining up with TRBD1. This CDR3 spans 18 amino acids. CDR1 is LNHDA and CDR2 is SQIVND in the germline V gene (reference sequence). The trim removed 7 bases at V and 0 bases at J, leaving 13 bases unmatched. CDR3 DNA: TGTGCCAGTATCCCAAAAAAGGGACAGGGATATAGCAATCAGCCCCAGCATTTT. Protein product: CASIPKKGQGYSNQPQHF.

The CDR3 sequence: CASSHSPYEQYF. CDR3 bases: TGTGCCAGCAGTCACAGTCCCTACGAGCAGTACTTC. The gene calls are TRBV6-1 and TRBJ2-7; the D is unclear. V was trimmed by 5 bases and J by 2 bases, leaving 7 bases between them. Germline CDR1 reads MNHNS; CDR2 reads SASEGT. The CDR3 totals 12 residues.

The chain couples TRBV19 to TRBJ2-1; unclear D gene. This CDR3 has 12 residues. V gave up 1 base and J gave up 8 bases, with 6 bases separating them. CDR1 is LNHDA, CDR2 SQIVND, per germline (reference sequence). CDR3 DNA sequence: TGTGCCAGTAGTATAGTGGGGTATGAGCAGTTCTTC. Residues: CASSIVGYEQFF.

The V and J genes are TRBV16 and TRBJ1-1; TRBD1 aligns across 8 bases. This CDR3 contains 14 residues. J gave up 2 bases and V 4 bases, and 3 bases lay outside the gene matches. CDR1 is KGHSY and CDR2 is FQNENV in the germline V gene. The CDR3 nucleotides are TGTGCCAGCAGCCGGACAGGGAAAAACACTGAAGCTTTCTTT. Translating it yields CASSRTGKNTEAFF.

CDR3 nucleotides: TGTGCCAGCAGTGAAGGGGGACAGGGGGCTCAGCCCCAGCATTTT. Protein: CASSEGGQGAQPQHF. The chain has TRBV6-1 and TRBJ1-5, with 12 bases identical to TRBD1. The CDR3 is 15 residues long. Germline assignment: CDR1 MNHNS and CDR2 SASEGT. J was trimmed by 6 bases and V by 1 base; bases with no gene match: 1.

The chain joins TRBV7-3 to TRBJ2-7; D remains unclear. CDR1 SGHTA and CDR2 FQGTGA come from the germline V gene. The CDR3 extends over 13 amino acids. Trimming left V 2 bases short and J 1 base short, with 6 bases between. CDR3 residues: CASSLGESYEQYF. The CDR3 DNA is TGTGCCAGCAGCTTAGGGGAATCCTACGAGCAGTACTTC. Drawing the rest from reference TRBV7-3 and TRBJ2-7, the complete variable domain is GAGVSQTPSNKVTEKGKYVELRCDPISGHTALYWYRQSLGQGPEFLIYFQGTGAADDSGLPNDRFFAVRPEGSVSTLKIQRTERGDSAVYLCASSLGESYEQYFGPGTRLTVT.

The CDR3 DNA reads as TGTGCCAGTAGTATAGTTGGCGGGGGGGCTCTAAAGACCCAGTACTTC. This translates into CASSIVGGGALKTQYF. The chain carries TRBV19 and TRBJ2-5, with 9 bases matching TRBD2. The germline V gene encodes CDR1 LNHDA and CDR2 SQIVND (reference sequence). V shed 1 base, J shed 6 bases, and the junction held 9 bases outside the gene matches. CDR3 length: 16 residues.

The J gene is TRBJ2-7, the V gene TRBV30; 7 bases match TRBD1. This CDR3 comprises 19 residues. Trimming cost V 2 bases and J 2 bases; bases outside gene matches: 21. The V gene's germline CDR1 is GTSNPN and CDR2 SVGIG (reference sequence). In nucleotides, the CDR3 is TGTGCCTGGAGTCGATATCGGGACAGACATCCTACTTCGACCTACGAGCAGTACTTC. Translating it yields CAWSRYRDRHPTSTYEQYF.

This clone is a singleton in its sample. This chain links TRBV7-2 with TRBJ2-5; possible D gene TRBD2, 6 bases. The J call may be faulty, since TRBJ2-7 better matches the DNA end. The CDR3 loop spans 13 amino acids. The germline V gene has CDR1 SGHTA and CDR2 FQGNSA. The CDR3 spells CASSLGGVYEQYF. The CDR3 coding sequence is TGTGCCAGCAGCTTAGGGGGGGTCTACGAGCAGTACTTC.

This sequence joins TRBV29-1 and TRBJ2-7; 8 bases map to TRBD1. With 4 bases clipped from V and 2 bases from J, the junction kept 4 bases outside the gene matches. This CDR3 comprises 13 residues. Germline CDR1 reads SQVTM; CDR2 reads ANQGSEA. CDR3 residues: CSVGGQGTYEQYF. The CDR3 coding sequence is TGCAGCGTTGGCGGACAGGGCACCTACGAGCAGTACTTC.

This clone showed up just once. V and J are TRBV10-3 and TRBJ1-1; perhaps TRBD1 as D (6 bases). The germline V gene encodes CDR1 ENHRY and CDR2 SYGVKD. V lost 6 bases and J lost 3, with 8 bases in between. The CDR3 loop spans 12 amino acids. The CDR3 sequence: CAIRRQDTEAFF. The DNA for the CDR3 is TGTGCCATCAGACGACAGGACACTGAAGCTTTCTTT.